A selection of T cell receptor beta chains follows, all from one sample in a study of T cells in Graves' hyperthyroidism and ophthalmopathy. TCRdb re-called the multiplex PCR reads through MiXCR, storing one row per CDR3 protein. The repertoire holds about 96,000 distinct CDR3 sequences, with 51% as singletons. Sequencing input: blood. The source of these receptors is a woman aged 40 to 50 with Graves' hyperthyroidism. Both conserved end residues are part of each CDR3. The D gene is left open where the match is weak. Part of the rows lack a size; the others show once, few, many or a class for expanded clones.

len: 12; d_gene: TRBD1; abundance: NA; v_gene: TRBV29-1; j_gene: TRBJ1-5; CDR3aa: CSLRDRYQPQHF; CDR3nt: TGCAGTCTCCGGGACAGATATCAGCCCCAGCATTTT
len: 12; d_gene: NA; abundance: NA; v_gene: TRBV12-3/TRBV12-4; j_gene: TRBJ2-7; CDR3aa: CASKPTVDERYF; CDR3nt: TGTGCCAGCAAACCAACCGTGGACGAGCGGTACTTC
len: 14; d_gene: TRBD1; abundance: many; v_gene: TRBV5-5; j_gene: TRBJ2-7; CDR3aa: CASSFGQGDYEQYF; CDR3nt: TGTGCCAGCAGCTTTGGTCAGGGGGATTACGAGCAGTACTTC
len: 18; d_gene: TRBD1; abundance: NA; v_gene: TRBV7-9; j_gene: TRBJ1-5; CDR3aa: CASSYGQGVLDPNQPQHF; CDR3nt: TGTGCCAGCAGCTATGGACAGGGAGTCCTCGATCCGAATCAGCCCCAGCATTTT
len: 13; d_gene: NA; abundance: once; v_gene: TRBV29-1; j_gene: TRBJ2-5; CDR3aa: CSVVGHNLETQYF; CDR3nt: TGCAGCGTCGTGGGACACAACCTAGAGACCCAGTACTTC
len: 15; d_gene: NA; abundance: NA; v_gene: TRBV7-9; j_gene: TRBJ1-5; CDR3aa: CASSLDSPGDQPQHF; CDR3nt: TGTGCCAGCAGCTTAGACTCCCCAGGTGATCAGCCCCAGCATTTT
len: 16; d_gene: TRBD2; abundance: many; v_gene: TRBV7-2; j_gene: TRBJ2-7; CDR3aa: CASSLKGLGGGYEQYF; CDR3nt: TGTGCCAGCAGCCTTAAGGGGCTAGGCGGGGGGTACGAGCAGTACTTC
len: 17; d_gene: NA; abundance: NA; v_gene: TRBV7-2; j_gene: TRBJ1-1; CDR3aa: CAGSLRSPHSPNTEAFF; CDR3nt: TGTGCCGGCAGCTTAAGATCCCCCCATAGCCCGAACACTGAAGCCTTCTTT
len: 16; d_gene: NA; abundance: NA; v_gene: TRBV10-3; j_gene: TRBJ1-3; CDR3aa: CAITRDGATGLNTIYF; CDR3nt: TGTGCCATCACGCGGGACGGGGCGACTGGCTTAAACACCATATATTTT
len: 14; d_gene: NA; abundance: many; v_gene: TRBV6-5; j_gene: TRBJ1-2; CDR3aa: CASSYSRGVYGYTF; CDR3nt: TGTGCCAGCAGTTACTCCCGGGGCGTCTATGGCTACACCTTC
len: 16; d_gene: NA; abundance: NA; v_gene: TRBV7-2; j_gene: TRBJ2-3; CDR3aa: CASSPRHNPGTDTQYF; CDR3nt: TGTGCCAGCAGCCCGCGGCATAATCCTGGCACAGATACGCAGTATTTT
len: 14; d_gene: NA; abundance: NA; v_gene: TRBV15; j_gene: TRBJ1-1; CDR3aa: CATSRDVGVTEAFF; CDR3nt: TGTGCCACCAGCAGAGATGTGGGGGTGACTGAAGCTTTCTTT
len: 13; d_gene: TRBD1; abundance: NA; v_gene: TRBV29-1; j_gene: TRBJ2-7; CDR3aa: CSVARQGAHEQYF; CDR3nt: TGCAGCGTTGCTAGGCAGGGGGCCCACGAGCAGTACTTC
len: 14; d_gene: NA; abundance: few; v_gene: TRBV7-2; j_gene: TRBJ1-2; CDR3aa: CASSSAPGGYGYTF; CDR3nt: TGTGCCAGCAGCTCGGCCCCGGGCGGATATGGCTACACCTTC
len: 15; d_gene: NA; abundance: NA; v_gene: TRBV2; j_gene: TRBJ1-6; CDR3aa: CASSDIGAGYSPLHF; CDR3nt: TGTGCCAGCAGTGATATAGGGGCGGGATACTCACCCCTCCACTTT
len: 14; d_gene: TRBD1; abundance: NA; v_gene: TRBV10-3; j_gene: TRBJ1-6; CDR3aa: CARDVGQGNSPLHF; CDR3nt: TGTGCTAGAGATGTGGGACAGGGCAATTCACCCCTCCACTTT
len: 13; d_gene: NA; abundance: NA; v_gene: TRBV25-1; j_gene: TRBJ1-1; CDR3aa: CASRGGGDTEASF; CDR3nt: TGTGCCAGCAGGGGGGGCGGGGACACTGAAGCTTCCTTT
len: 16; d_gene: NA; abundance: NA; v_gene: TRBV20-1; j_gene: TRBJ2-7; CDR3aa: CSAQTGLTSGVYEQYF; CDR3nt: TGCAGTGCTCAAACTGGGTTGACCAGCGGAGTCTACGAGCAGTACTTC
len: 15; d_gene: TRBD1; abundance: NA; v_gene: TRBV7-9; j_gene: TRBJ1-2; CDR3aa: CASSLPGQGIYGYTF; CDR3nt: TGTGCCAGCAGCCTACCGGGACAGGGGATCTATGGCTACACCTTC
len: 15; d_gene: NA; abundance: many; v_gene: TRBV29-1; j_gene: TRBJ1-2; CDR3aa: CSVGPDSEANYGYTF; CDR3nt: TGCAGCGTTGGACCAGACAGTGAAGCTAACTATGGCTACACCTTC
len: 15; d_gene: TRBD1; abundance: few; v_gene: TRBV25-1; j_gene: TRBJ1-2; CDR3aa: CASSSTGGGNYGYTF; CDR3nt: TGTGCCAGCAGTAGTACAGGGGGGGGGAACTATGGCTACACCTTC
len: 15; d_gene: TRBD1; abundance: NA; v_gene: TRBV7-3; j_gene: TRBJ1-2; CDR3aa: CASSPSPGTGGGYTF; CDR3nt: TGTGCCAGCAGCCCCAGTCCCGGGACAGGTGGAGGCTACACCTTC
len: 14; d_gene: NA; abundance: once; v_gene: TRBV5-1; j_gene: TRBJ2-6; CDR3aa: CASRNGQGANVLTF; CDR3nt: TGCGCCAGCAGAAACGGACAGGGGGCCAACGTCCTGACTTTC
len: 13; d_gene: NA; abundance: many; v_gene: TRBV4-1; j_gene: TRBJ1-5; CDR3aa: CASSPRSNQPQHF; CDR3nt: TGCGCCAGCAGCCCCCGATCCAATCAGCCCCAGCATTTT
len: 13; d_gene: TRBD1; abundance: NA; v_gene: TRBV7-9; j_gene: TRBJ1-1; CDR3aa: CASSAAPDRVAFF; CDR3nt: TGTGCCAGCAGCGCAGCCCCGGACAGGGTGGCTTTCTTT
len: 12; d_gene: NA; abundance: NA; v_gene: TRBV19; j_gene: TRBJ2-5; CDR3aa: CASRRSGETQYF; CDR3nt: TGTGCCAGTAGACGGTCAGGGGAGACCCAGTACTTC